A selection of T cell receptor beta chains follows, all from one sample in a study of CD8 T cells in Susac syndrome. TCRdb ran MiXCR on the immunoSEQ multiplex PCR reads and lists one entry per CDR3 protein. The table has 92,000 or so distinct CDR3 sequences, approximately 96% seen once; the top ten hold 0.62%. The source material was CD8+ T cells from PBMCs. The receptors come from a human donor with Susac syndrome. CDR3s include the opening cysteine and the closing phenylalanine or tryptophan. D genes are given only for firm matches. Clone size is shown for a subset of rows, as once, few, many or a class of expanded clone.

>NA|TRBJ1-5|TRBV30|NA
CAWSVGINQPQHF
TGTGCCTGGAGTGTGGGTATTAATCAGCCCCAGCATTTT
>NA|TRBJ1-3|TRBV14|NA
CASSQVRTSGNTIYF
TGTGCCAGCAGCCAAGTTCGGACCTCTGGAAACACCATATATTTT
>TRBD2|TRBJ2-5|TRBV14|NA
CASSQKPGLARETQYF
TGTGCCAGCAGCCAGAAACCGGGACTAGCACGTGAGACCCAGTACTTC
>NA|TRBJ2-4|TRBV3-1|NA
CASSRNGTAKNIQYF
TGTGCCAGCAGCCGGAACGGGACAGCCAAAAACATTCAGTACTTC
>NA|TRBJ1-5|TRBV6-6|NA
CASSYTPSGNQPQHF
TGTGCCAGCAGTTACACGCCGTCGGGCAATCAGCCCCAGCATTTT
>NA|TRBJ2-2|TRBV5-4|NA
CASSLSGRVRAGELFF
TGTGCCAGCAGCTTGTCGGGCAGGGTAAGGGCCGGGGAGCTGTTTTTT
>NA|TRBJ2-3|TRBV5-4|NA
CASSSGGDTDTQYF
TGTGCCAGCAGCTCCGGCGGGGACACAGATACGCAGTATTTT
>TRBD1|TRBJ1-5|TRBV5-6|NA
CASSLWTGIRQFINQPQHF
TGTGCCAGCAGCTTATGGACAGGGATAAGACAATTTATCAATCAGCCCCAGCATTTT
>TRBD1|TRBJ2-7|TRBV11-2|NA
CASRPGQASLGQYF
TGTGCCAGCAGGCCGGGACAGGCGTCTCTTGGGCAGTACTTC
>TRBD2|TRBJ2-3|TRBV6-5|once
CASSPGGPTDTQYF
TGTGCCAGCAGTCCGGGGGGGCCCACAGATACGCAGTATTTT
>NA|TRBJ2-1|TRBV30|NA
CAWTPRANNEQFF
TGTGCCTGGACCCCCAGGGCGAACAATGAGCAGTTCTTC
>NA|TRBJ1-1|TRBV7-9|NA
CASSLWSSITEAFF
TGTGCCAGCAGCTTATGGTCATCGATCACTGAAGCTTTCTTT